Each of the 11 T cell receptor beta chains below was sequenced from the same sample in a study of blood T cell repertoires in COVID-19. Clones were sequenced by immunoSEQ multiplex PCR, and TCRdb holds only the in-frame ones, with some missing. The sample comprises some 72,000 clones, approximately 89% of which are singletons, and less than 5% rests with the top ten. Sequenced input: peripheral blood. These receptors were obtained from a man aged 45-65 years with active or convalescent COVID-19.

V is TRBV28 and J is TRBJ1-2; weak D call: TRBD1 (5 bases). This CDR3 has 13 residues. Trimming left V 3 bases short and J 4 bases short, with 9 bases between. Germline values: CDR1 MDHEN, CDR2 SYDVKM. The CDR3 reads CASSLGEVYGYTF. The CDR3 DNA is TGTGCCAGCAGTTTGGGGGAGGTCTATGGCTACACCTTC.

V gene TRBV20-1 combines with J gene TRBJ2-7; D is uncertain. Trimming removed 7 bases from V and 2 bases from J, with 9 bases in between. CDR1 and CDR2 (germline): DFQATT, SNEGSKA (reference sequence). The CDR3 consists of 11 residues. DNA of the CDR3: TGCAGTGTCGCGGCAGCCTACGAGCAGTACGTC. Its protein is CSVAAAYEQYV.

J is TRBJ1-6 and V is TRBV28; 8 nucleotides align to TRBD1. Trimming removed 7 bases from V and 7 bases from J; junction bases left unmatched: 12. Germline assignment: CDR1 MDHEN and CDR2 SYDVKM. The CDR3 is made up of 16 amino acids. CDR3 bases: TGTGCCAGCATCCTCTCTAGGGACAGGTGGAATTCACCCCTCCACTTT. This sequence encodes CASILSRDRWNSPLHF.

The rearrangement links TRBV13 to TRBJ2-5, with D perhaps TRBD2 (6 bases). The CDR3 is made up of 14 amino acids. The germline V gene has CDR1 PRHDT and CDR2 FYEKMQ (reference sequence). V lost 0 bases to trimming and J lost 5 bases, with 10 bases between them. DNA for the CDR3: TGTGCCAGCAGCTTAGGGGCGGGGTTTGAGACCCAGTACTTC. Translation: CASSLGAGFETQYF.

In DNA form, the CDR3 reads TGTGCCAGCACCCCACAAATTTCGAACACTGAAGCTTTCTTT. This codes for CASTPQISNTEAFF. The chain recombines TRBV28 with TRBJ1-1; unclear D gene. Germline V gene lookup returns CDR1 MDHEN and CDR2 SYDVKM. CDR3 length: 14 amino acids. V dropped 7 bases and J dropped 1 base, with 13 bases sitting between them. Variable domain in full (rest from reference TRBV28 and TRBJ1-1): DVKVTQSSRYLVKRTGEKVFLECVQDMDHENMFWYRQDPGLGLRLIYFSYDVKMKEKGDIPEGYSVSREKKERFSLILESASTNQTSMYLCASTPQISNTEAFFGQGTRLTVV.

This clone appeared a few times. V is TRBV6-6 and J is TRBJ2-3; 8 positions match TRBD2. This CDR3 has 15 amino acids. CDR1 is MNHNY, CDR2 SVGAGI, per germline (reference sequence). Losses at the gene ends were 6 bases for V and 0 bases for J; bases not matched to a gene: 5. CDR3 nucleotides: TGTGCCAGCAGCAGACCTAGCGGGAGCACAGATACGCAGTATTTT. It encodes CASSRPSGSTDTQYF.

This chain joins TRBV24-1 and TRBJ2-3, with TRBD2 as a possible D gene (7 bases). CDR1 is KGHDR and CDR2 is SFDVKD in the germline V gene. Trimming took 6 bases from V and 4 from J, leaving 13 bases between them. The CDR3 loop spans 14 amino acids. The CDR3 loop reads CATSRGGAADTQYF. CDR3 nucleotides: TGTGCCACCAGTCGAGGGGGGGCCGCAGATACGCAGTATTTT.

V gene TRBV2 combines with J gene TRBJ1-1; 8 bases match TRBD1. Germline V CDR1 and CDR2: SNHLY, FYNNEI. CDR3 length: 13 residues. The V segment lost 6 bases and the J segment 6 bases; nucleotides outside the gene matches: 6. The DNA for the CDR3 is TGTGCCAGCAGGGGACAGGCGAGGGCTGAAGCTTTCTTT. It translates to CASRGQARAEAFF.

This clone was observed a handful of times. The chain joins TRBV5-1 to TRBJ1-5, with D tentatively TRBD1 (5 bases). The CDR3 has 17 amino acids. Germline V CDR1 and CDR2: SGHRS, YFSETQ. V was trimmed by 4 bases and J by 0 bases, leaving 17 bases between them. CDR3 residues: CASSPTGATNSNQPQHF. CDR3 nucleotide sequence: TGCGCCAGCAGCCCGACTGGGGCCACTAATAGCAATCAGCCCCAGCATTTT.

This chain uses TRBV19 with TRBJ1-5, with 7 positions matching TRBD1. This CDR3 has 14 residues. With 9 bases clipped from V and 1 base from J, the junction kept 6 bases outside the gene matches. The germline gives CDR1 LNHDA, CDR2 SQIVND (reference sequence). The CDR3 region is CASWRGRSNQPQHF. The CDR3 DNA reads TGTGCCAGCTGGAGGGGGCGAAGCAATCAGCCCCAGCATTTT.

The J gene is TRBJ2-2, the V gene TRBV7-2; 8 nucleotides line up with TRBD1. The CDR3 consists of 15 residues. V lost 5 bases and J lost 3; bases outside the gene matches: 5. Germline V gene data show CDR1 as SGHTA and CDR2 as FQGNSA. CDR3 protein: CASSPGQGYTGELFF. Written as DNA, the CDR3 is TGTGCCAGCAGCCCCGGACAGGGTTACACCGGGGAGCTGTTTTTT.